A selection of T cell receptor beta chains follows, all from one sample in a study of CD8+ T cells in alopecia areata. The repertoire was sequenced with immunoSEQ multiplex PCR; TCRdb's copy has only in-frame clones and lacks some. The sample consists of some 170,000 clones, 50% to 60% of them appearing once. Sample: CD4+ T cells sorted from blood, taken at week 0. These receptors all come from a human donor with alopecia areata. Each CDR3 is given with its conserved first and last residue. The D gene is left open where the match is weak. Size is stated for part of the rows, as once, few or many counts, or as a class when the clone is expanded.

v_gene	j_gene	len	abundance	d_gene	CDR3nt	CDR3aa
TRBV29-1	TRBJ2-1	12	-	-	TGCAGCGTCCAAGGGACCTACAATGAGCAGTTCTTC	CSVQGTYNEQFF
TRBV5-5	TRBJ2-2	17	few	-	TGTGCCAGCAGCTACCGTAGGCAGGGAAAATACACCGGGGAGCTGTTTTTT	CASSYRRQGKYTGELFF
TRBV7-9	TRBJ1-6	16	-	-	TGTGCCAGCAGCCCCCGGGACTTGATTGGGGGTTCACCCCTCCACTTT	CASSPRDLIGGSPLHF
TRBV9	TRBJ2-3	15	-	-	TGTGCCAGCAGCGTAGATCAGCAGAACACAGATACGCAGTATTTT	CASSVDQQNTDTQYF
TRBV19	TRBJ2-6	12	-	-	TGTGCCACAGGTTTCTCTTCCAACGTCCTGACTTTC	CATGFSSNVLTF
TRBV6-5	TRBJ1-6	12	-	-	TGTGCCAGCAGTCCCGGGGCCTCACCCCTCCACTTT	CASSPGASPLHF
TRBV6-5	TRBJ1-1	13	-	-	TGTGCCAGTCACCTTCAGGGTCGCACTGAAGCTTTCTTT	CASHLQGRTEAFF
TRBV7-9	TRBJ1-5	13	many	-	TGTGCCAGCAGCTTACGCAGGGATCAGCCCCAGCATTTT	CASSLRRDQPQHF
TRBV29-1	TRBJ1-3	14	-	-	TGCAGCGTTCAAGGGCGGAGCTCTGGAAACACCATATATTTT	CSVQGRSSGNTIYF
TRBV10-3	TRBJ1-5	13	-	-	TGTGCCATCAGTCGGACAGAAGATCAGCCCCAGCATTTT	CAISRTEDQPQHF
TRBV29-1	TRBJ1-2	15	-	-	TGCAGCGTTGAAGATCGGGGCTCAGGGGACTATGGCTACACCTTC	CSVEDRGSGDYGYTF
TRBV5-1	TRBJ2-1	15	-	TRBD2	TGCGCCAGCAGCGGGGGTGGGACTATGTACAATGAGCAGTTCTTC	CASSGGGTMYNEQFF
TRBV30	TRBJ1-6	15	-	TRBD1	TGTGCCAGACAAGCCGGGACAGGGGGCCTTTCACCCCTCCACTTT	CARQAGTGGLSPLHF
TRBV5-1	TRBJ2-4	14	few	TRBD1	TGCGCCAGCAGCTTGGCGACAGGGGAGAACATTCAGTACTTC	CASSLATGENIQYF
TRBV29-1	TRBJ2-2	13	-	-	TGCAGCGGACAAACAGGGTCCGGCGGGGAGCTGTTTTTT	CSGQTGSGGELFF
TRBV10-3	TRBJ2-5	15	few	TRBD2	TGTGCCATCAGTGAGCTAGGACTAGCCCAAGAGACCCAGTACTTC	CAISELGLAQETQYF
TRBV30	TRBJ2-5	14	-	TRBD2	TGTGCCTGGAGTACTAGCGGGGGCCAAGAGACCCAGTACTTC	CAWSTSGGQETQYF
TRBV19	TRBJ1-5	12	-	TRBD1	TGTGCCAGTGGACAGGGGAATCAGCCCCAGCATTTT	CASGQGNQPQHF
TRBV5-1	TRBJ1-5	14	-	-	TGCGCCAGCAGCCTGACAGTGGGCAATCAGCCCCAGCATTTT	CASSLTVGNQPQHF
TRBV5-1	TRBJ2-7	14	-	-	TGCGCCAGCAGCTTGGAAACACCGAGGAACGAGCAGTACTTC	CASSLETPRNEQYF
TRBV11-3	TRBJ2-2	16	-	-	TGTGCCAGCAGTCTAACTACAGGGCGCGTCACCGGGGAGCTGTTTTTT	CASSLTTGRVTGELFF
TRBV15	TRBJ1-2	15	-	-	TGTGCCACCAGCAGAGGCACAGGGCCAAGATATGGCTACACCTTC	CATSRGTGPRYGYTF
TRBV7-9	TRBJ2-3	14	-	TRBD1	TGTGCCAGCTTCGGAGGACAGGGTACAGATACGCAGTATTTT	CASFGGQGTDTQYF